One and the same sample provided the 27 T cell receptor beta chains below, sequenced in a study of cytomegalovirus exposure and HLA in healthy donors. Sequenced by immunoSEQ multiplex PCR; TCRdb stores in-frame clones only, minus some. The table includes roughly 300,000 clones, around nine tenths detected once. Input material: PBMCs. The receptors come from a woman aged 18 to 35 in good health and CMV-seronegative.

The V gene is TRBV5-3, the J gene TRBJ2-1; the D gene is possibly TRBD2 (5 bases). TRBV5-3 is an ORF for which the function is uncertain. Trimming took 2 bases from V and 7 from J, leaving 10 bases between them. This CDR3 region has 13 residues. The CDR3 DNA sequence: TGTGCCAGAAGCTTCCCCACTAGTAATGAGCAGTTCTTC. This translates into CARSFPTSNEQFF.

This clone was observed once. This chain connects TRBV15 to TRBJ2-7; TRBD1 matches 9 bases. Trimming cost V 0 bases and J 4 bases; bases outside gene matches: 7. In germline, CDR1 is LNHNV, CDR2 YYDKDF (reference sequence). The CDR3 sequence is 16 residues long. In DNA form, the CDR3 reads TGTGCCACCAGCAGAGACACGGGACAGGGAGGGTACGAGCAGTACTTC. It encodes CATSRDTGQGGYEQYF.

V is TRBV18 and J is TRBJ1-5, with D maybe TRBD1 (6 bases). CDR3 size: 14 residues. Trimming cost V 3 bases and J 6 bases, with 12 bases left between them. Germline V gene sequence: CDR1 KGHSH, CDR2 LQKENI. The CDR3 sequence: CASSPSGDGQPQHF. DNA for the CDR3: TGTGCCAGCTCACCCTCAGGGGACGGTCAGCCCCAGCATTTT.

The chain joins TRBV9 to TRBJ2-1, with 8 bases identical to TRBD1. This CDR3 contains 16 residues. Germline V gene data show CDR1 as SGDLS and CDR2 as YYNGEE. J was trimmed by 4 bases and V by 3 bases; bases with no gene match: 9. The CDR3 is CASSGTGQPTYNEQFF. The CDR3 DNA follows: TGTGCCAGCAGCGGGACAGGGCAACCCACTTACAATGAGCAGTTCTTC.

This chain connects TRBV4-3 to TRBJ2-7; 13 nucleotides match TRBD2. V was pared by 4 bases and J by 4 bases, with 22 bases of the junction left unmatched. This CDR3 comprises 21 residues. Germline V gene lookup returns CDR1 LGHNA and CDR2 YSLEER. For the CDR3, the DNA is TGCGCCAGCAGCCCAATGTGGACTAGCGGGAGTTCGGGTGTCCTTGGGTACGAGCAGTACTTC. Translation gives CASSPMWTSGSSGVLGYEQYF.

The chain links TRBV27 to TRBJ1-1; 7 bases are a match to TRBD1. With V trimmed by 6 bases and J by 6 bases, 13 bases remained unmatched. Germline CDR1 is MNHEY and CDR2 is SMNVEV (reference sequence). The CDR3 has 15 residues. This CDR3 is CASSRFRGQGAEAFF. The DNA of the CDR3 is TGTGCCAGCAGCAGGTTTAGGGGGCAGGGGGCTGAAGCTTTCTTT.

This chain uses TRBV7-2 with TRBJ2-7; D is unresolved. In germline, CDR1 is SGHTA, CDR2 FQGNSA. V was trimmed by 4 bases and J by 1 base, leaving 14 bases between them. CDR3 size: 15 residues. The CDR3 sequence is CASSSTTGESYEQYF. DNA for the CDR3: TGTGCCAGCAGCTCGACGACTGGAGAATCCTACGAGCAGTACTTC.

V is TRBV6-5 and J is TRBJ1-6; D is perhaps TRBD1 (6 bases). Germline values: CDR1 MNHEY, CDR2 SVGAGI. V shed 4 bases and J shed 6 bases, with 16 bases lying between them. The CDR3 sequence is 16 residues long. Here the CDR3 reads CASSFHTGTANSPLHF. The CDR3 DNA sequence: TGTGCCAGCAGTTTCCACACAGGGACCGCTAATTCACCCCTCCACTTT.

In this sample, this clone turned up once. V gene TRBV2 combines with J gene TRBJ1-5; D possibly corresponds to TRBD1 (5 bases). From germline, CDR1 is SNHLY and CDR2 FYNNEI. Trimming took off 3 bases at V and 7 bases at J, with 22 bases between the two ends. This CDR3 is built from 17 residues. Here the CDR3 reads CASSDIGQGTQWQPQHF. CDR3 sequence (DNA): TGTGCCAGCAGTGATATCGGGCAGGGTACTCAATGGCAGCCCCAGCATTTT. The whole variable domain, remainder taken from reference TRBV2 and TRBJ1-5, is EPEVTQTPSHQVTQMGQEVILRCVPISNHLYFYWYRQILGQKVEFLVSFYNNEISEKSEIFDDQFSVERPDGSNFTLKIRSTKLEDSAMYFCASSDIGQGTQWQPQHFGDGTRLSIL.

The chain combines TRBV9 with TRBJ1-3, with D hard to call. The germline gives CDR1 SGDLS, CDR2 YYNGEE. V was cut by 6 bases and J by 2 bases, with 9 bases left in between. This CDR3 has 13 amino acids. The CDR3 loop is CASIPEAGNTIYF. The CDR3 region has the DNA TGTGCCAGCATCCCGGAGGCTGGAAACACCATATATTTT.

The chain is built from TRBV10-3 and TRBJ2-1, with D tentatively TRBD2 (5 bases). Germline V gives CDR1 ENHRY, CDR2 SYGVKD. Between the trimmed V and J ends, which lost 2 bases and 9 bases, there was a span of 11 bases. This CDR3 has 13 amino acids. CDR3 DNA: TGTGCCATCAGTGAGACATATGAGGGTGAGCAGTTCTTC. Translation: CAISETYEGEQFF.

V gene TRBV5-1 combines with J gene TRBJ2-3, with a possible D match to TRBD1 (6 bases). CDR1 and CDR2 from the germline V gene are SGHRS and YFSETQ. The CDR3 loop spans 17 amino acids. The V and J ends lost 4 bases and 2 bases respectively, with 20 bases between them. The CDR3 is CASSPDGAGVNTDTQYF. The CDR3 DNA reads as TGCGCCAGCAGCCCTGACGGGGCAGGGGTTAACACAGATACGCAGTATTTT.

This clone was recorded only once. The chain couples TRBV6-1 to TRBJ2-7; D possibly corresponds to TRBD2 (6 bases). Germline loops: CDR1 MNHNS, CDR2 SASEGT. The CDR3 loop spans 11 amino acids. V lost 6 bases and J 4 bases, leaving 7 bases between the germline ends. In DNA, the CDR3 is TGTGCCAGCAGGGCGGGATACGAGCAGTACTTC. Its translation: CASRAGYEQYF.

The chain recombines TRBV12-2 with TRBJ1-6; no DNA check was done on the table's D call, TRBD1. TRBV12-2 is an annotated pseudogene. The CDR3 length is 17 residues. CDR3 protein: CASRTTRDTDYNSPLHF. CDR3 nucleotides: TGTGCAAGTCGCACGACCCGGGACACAGACTATAATTCACCCCTCCACTTT.

The chain joins TRBV7-9 to TRBJ2-1; 7 bases line up with TRBD2. The CDR3 totals 15 residues. The germline V gene encodes CDR1 SEHNR and CDR2 FQNEAQ (reference sequence). Unmatched junction bases numbered 4, after V lost 3 bases and J lost 2 bases. The CDR3 is CASSFGGGPYNEQFF. The CDR3 coding sequence is TGTGCCAGCAGCTTTGGGGGAGGGCCCTACAATGAGCAGTTCTTC.

The CDR3 protein is CASSFEGAGELFF. The CDR3 nucleotides read TGTGCCAGCAGTTTTGAAGGGGCCGGGGAGCTGTTTTTT. This chain connects TRBV27 to TRBJ2-2; possibly TRBD1 for D (5 bases). The CDR3 has 13 residues. The germline V gene has CDR1 MNHEY and CDR2 SMNVEV (reference sequence). With 3 bases removed from V and 6 bases from J, the gap between germline ends came to 8 bases.

The CDR3 here is CASDPMGRSNGYTF. The CDR3 DNA reads TGTGCCAGCGACCCGATGGGGAGATCAAATGGCTACACCTTC. The rearrangement links TRBV6-1 to TRBJ1-2; the D is unclear. CDR3 length equals 14 residues. Per the germline V gene, CDR1 is MNHNS and CDR2 is SASEGT. V lost 8 bases and J lost 6, with 19 bases in between.

V gene TRBV6-1 combines with J gene TRBJ2-6; D is ambiguous. The CDR3 consists of 15 residues. Germline V gene lookup returns CDR1 MNHNS and CDR2 SASEGT. Trimming took off 3 bases at V and 0 bases at J, with 6 bases between the two ends. The CDR3 region is CASSEAGSGANVLTF. DNA for the CDR3: TGTGCCAGCAGTGAGGCAGGCTCTGGGGCCAACGTCCTGACTTTC.

This rearrangement joins TRBV7-6 to TRBJ2-2, with 9 bases aligning to TRBD1. Per the germline V gene, CDR1 is SGHVS and CDR2 is FNYEAQ. The CDR3 has 16 amino acids. Trimming at V came to 2 bases and at J to 6 bases, leaving 7 bases not matched to a gene. The CDR3 DNA is TGTGCCAGCAGCTTAAGCCGGGACAGGGTCCCCGGGGAGCTGTTTTTT. Its protein product is CASSLSRDRVPGELFF.

The rearrangement uses TRBV29-1 and TRBJ2-7; TRBD1 agrees at 9 bases. The CDR3 contains 13 residues. V shed 5 bases, J shed 0 bases, and the junction held 2 bases outside the gene matches. Germline values: CDR1 SQVTM, CDR2 ANQGSEA. The CDR3 DNA is TGCAGCGTTAGGACAGGGGACTCCTACGAGCAGTACTTC. It translates to CSVRTGDSYEQYF.

The chain has TRBV19 and TRBJ2-5, with 8 bases that match TRBD1. This CDR3 is built from 17 residues. Germline lookup yields CDR1 LNHDA and CDR2 SQIVND (reference sequence). With 1 base clipped from V and 1 base from J, the junction kept 8 bases outside the gene matches. DNA for the CDR3: TGTGCCAGTAGTATAGTGCTGGACAGGGTCCTCCAAGAGACCCAGTACTTC. It encodes CASSIVLDRVLQETQYF.

This clone was counted a few times. The chain has TRBV5-5 and TRBJ1-3; 12 bases are a match to TRBD1. The CDR3 contains 14 residues. Trimming cost V 4 bases and J 8 bases; bases outside gene matches: 4. The germline V gene has CDR1 SGHKS and CDR2 YYEKEE (reference sequence). CDR3 nucleotides: TGTGCCAGCAGCCCCGGGACAGGGGGCCACACCATATATTTT. Amino acids: CASSPGTGGHTIYF.

V gene TRBV10-3 combines with J gene TRBJ1-1; possible D gene TRBD1, 5 bases. The CDR3 has 14 amino acids. The germline V gene has CDR1 ENHRY and CDR2 SYGVKD. V was cut by 3 bases and J by 6 bases, with 14 bases left in between. The CDR3 loop reads CAISDRFQGAEAFF. The CDR3 coding sequence is TGTGCCATCAGTGACCGTTTCCAGGGCGCTGAAGCTTTCTTT.

The chain links TRBV4-3 to TRBJ2-7; the match to TRBD2 covers 9 bases. The CDR3 consists of 17 residues. Germline V gene sequence: CDR1 LGHNA, CDR2 YSLEER. The V gene end was trimmed by 0 bases and the J gene end by 2 bases; junction bases not matched to a gene: 8. The CDR3 region is CASSQDLGGRAPYEQYF. The CDR3 DNA reads TGCGCCAGCAGCCAAGATTTAGGCGGGAGGGCTCCCTACGAGCAGTACTTC.

V is TRBV28 and J is TRBJ2-7, with D tentatively TRBD1 (6 bases). Germline V gives CDR1 MDHEN, CDR2 SYDVKM. The CDR3 runs 14 residues. Trimming shortened V by 6 bases and J by 1 base, and 13 bases separated the two germline ends. CDR3: CASRSAGDSYEQYF. The CDR3 nucleotides read TGTGCCAGCAGATCAGCAGGGGATTCCTACGAGCAGTACTTC. The full variable domain, in which reference TRBV28 and TRBJ2-7 provide the parts outside the CDR3, is DVKVTQSSRYLVKRTGEKVFLECVQDMDHENMFWYRQDPGLGLRLIYFSYDVKMKEKGDIPEGYSVSREKKERFSLILESASTNQTSMYLCASRSAGDSYEQYFGPGTRLTVT.

The gene calls are TRBV28 and TRBJ1-2; TRBD1 matches at 12 bases. CDR3 size: 17 residues. The trim removed 6 bases at V and 4 bases at J, leaving 12 bases unmatched. Germline V gene data show CDR1 as MDHEN and CDR2 as SYDVKM. CDR3 residues: CASSSGTGGSKIYGYTF. The CDR3 region has the DNA TGTGCCAGCAGCTCCGGGACAGGGGGCTCCAAAATCTATGGCTACACCTTC.

This chain links TRBV28 with TRBJ2-5, with 7 bases matching TRBD2. The CDR3 consists of 13 residues. Germline V CDR1 and CDR2: MDHEN, SYDVKM. J lost 4 bases, V lost 6 bases, and 5 bases had no gene match. The CDR3 spells CASRPSGGETQYF. CDR3 nucleotide sequence: TGTGCCAGCAGACCTAGCGGTGGAGAGACCCAGTACTTC.